This T cell receptor beta chain was obtained from a study of metastatic and nonmetastatic thyroid tumors. None of the patients had undergone any treatment ahead of thyroid surgery. Original analysis: Using the CDR3 differences seen across clinicopathological groups, the authors built a distant-metastasis classifier for papillary thyroid cancer, which was meant to discriminate distant-metastatic patients. TCRdb recomputed clones from the PCR reads via MiXCR. TCRdb assigned the V and J calls; the authors' analysis was not used. The repertoire holds 91,000 or so clones, with roughly 13% as singletons. This clone was detected ten times or more. The V end was cut by 10 bases, the J end by 3 bases, with 18 bases between. This CDR3 comprises 15 residues. Germline values: CDR1 MDHEN, CDR2 SYDVKM.

The chain couples TRBV28 to TRBJ1-4; no definite D call. The source of this sequence is a female donor with papillary thyroid cancer or a benign thyroid nodule (not recorded which). Some clones in this sample may be carry-over from other donors' samples. Sequencing was carried out using blood. In DNA, the CDR3 is TGTGCCACCAAGAGGTGGGGTTTGGCTAATGAAAAACTGTTTTTT. Protein: CATKRWGLANEKLFF.